The sequence of this T cell receptor (beta chain) was determined in a study of T cell repertoires in cytomegalovirus infection. Whole-study context: Indications of both CMV infection and matching HLA type were provided by public TCR beta signatures. Study-level results: The ex vivo response showed dominance by HLA-C-restricted CMV-specific TCR beta clonotypes. Individuals carrying CMV plus the relevant HLA were identified by cumulative frequency of public TCR beta families.

Germline V gene sequence: CDR1 SQVTM, CDR2 ANQGSEA. V was trimmed by 7 bases and J by 8 bases, leaving 17 bases between them. The CDR3 runs 12 residues. TCRdb re-analysed the reads in MiXCR, keeping a single row per CDR3 protein. The sample lists some 200,000 distinct CDR3 sequences; 8% to 10% were seen once. Comment on this clonotype: What it binds is not known.

What was sequenced was PBMCs. V is TRBV29-1 and J is TRBJ1-2, with D unclear. This clonotype was sampled from a human donor in good health (CMV status not recorded). Some clones in this sample may be carry-over from other donors' samples. This CDR3 reads CSGADRGLGYTF. The CDR3 DNA follows: TGCAGCGGTGCTGACCGTGGATTGGGCTACACCTTC.